This T cell receptor beta chain was recovered during a study of Ad26.COV2.S vaccination and SARS-CoV-2 variants (dated by TCRdb to the early 2020s). At the level of the whole study: Donors in the vaccine arm were drawn from COV1001, a multicentre, randomized, double-blind, placebo-controlled phase I-IIa trial testing Ad26.COV2.S in healthy adults. Dosing of Ad26.COV2.S was intramuscular, at either 5x10^10 or 1x10^11 viral particles, delivered as one shot or as two shots spaced 56 days apart. TCRbeta repertoire sequencing served as the tool for gauging how specific and how broad the SARS-CoV-2-reactive T cell receptors were following Ad26.COV2.S vaccination. A total of 32 samples were included in the TCR-sequenced set, comprising roughly 19 Ad26.COV2.S vaccine recipients, 5 placebo recipients and 8 SARS-CoV-2 convalescent individuals. Trial participants were randomized into five groups of five, in which low-dose or high-dose Ad26.COV2.S was given once or twice, or placebo was given on both occasions. Investigators remained blinded to trial group allocation during experiments and outcome assessment. Overall results and qualifications from the work: Substantial breadth of spike-specific CD8+ and CD4+ T cell responses was reported after vaccination. Non-spike TCR breadth was comparable between vaccine and placebo recipients, consistent with the vaccine containing only spike. Compared with placebo recipients, Ad26.COV2.S recipients showed higher spike-specific TCR breadth (P = 0.0014). The authors noted that total T cell responses may have been underestimated by the TCR breadth and depth analyses. The study lacked the statistical power to compare responses across vaccine doses or regimens.

TCRbeta CDR3 regions were sequenced with the immunoSEQ Assay. After extraction, genomic DNA underwent amplification by bias-controlled multiplex PCR, followed by high-throughput sequencing. On the study's bioinformatics: To quantify the absolute abundance of every unique TCRbeta CDR3 region, sequences were collapsed and filtered. T cell fraction was estimated by normalizing TCRbeta template counts to usable DNA, with usable DNA measured through amplification of reference genes found in all nucleated cells. Repertoire TCRs were annotated as SARS-CoV-2-specific when V gene, CDR3 amino acid sequence and J gene were exactly matched to a known reactive TCR set. The reference SARS-CoV-2 TCR set was derived from MIRA and filtered for enrichment in COVID-19-positive ImmuneCODE repertoires, a step that removed public or cross-reactive TCRs. Using the MIRA antigens, annotated TCRs were further analysed by specific ORF or by position within an ORF. Breadth was defined as the number of annotated unique rearrangements divided by the total number of unique productive rearrangements, and depth was defined as the summed frequency of the annotated unique rearrangements. Two-sided Wilcoxon rank-sum tests were applied when comparing TCR breadth between groups. The table was pulled from immuneACCESS by TCRdb, which kept in-frame rearrangements only. Such tables lose some clones; where checked, under half of the loss comes from unresolved V genes, and the rest has no known cause. The DNA gave D and trimming, while V, J and clone size come from that table. The sample table shows some 320,000 clones, and around 84% are seen once. The ten largest clonotypes hold less than 2% of the sample.

With regard to this clone: This receptor's antigen is unknown. Base qualities are not provided; no much larger clone lies one nucleotide away.

In light of the paper, this sample's treatment or condition label describes: about 20 received Ad26.COV2.S at low or high dose, single or two shots; several received placebo; per-sample allocation not given. Repertoires of vaccine and placebo recipients were sequenced from samples collected on day 63 after the first injection. Cohort 1b enrolled about 25 adults aged 18-55 years at a single site in Boston, USA, between 29 July and 7 August 2020. Ad26.COV2.S was a replication-incompetent adenovirus type 26 vector that expressed a prefusion-stabilized SARS-CoV-2 spike protein derived from the original Wuhan strain. The germline V end is reduced by 6 bases and the J end by 3 bases; junction bases left unmatched: 5. CDR1 and CDR2, per the germline V gene, are KGHSH and LQKENI. The CDR3 has 14 amino acids, counting the end cysteine and phenylalanine. Just the 42-base CDR3 DNA is kept, in frame starting at base 1.

The sequences come from peripheral blood, collected in a trial of Ad26.COV2.S vaccine versus placebo. The chain was built from TRBV18 and TRBJ2-7, with 10 middle bases fitting TRBD1. This sequence originates from a person between 18 and 59 years old who received the Ad26.COV2.S COVID-19 vaccine or a placebo. The base sequence is TGTGCCAGCTCGTATCGGGACAGGGGCTACGAGCAGTACTTC. It translates to CASSYRDRGYEQYF.